The rows below give T cell receptor beta chains drawn from one sample of a study of PD-1 blockade in classical Hodgkin lymphoma. The repertoire was sequenced with immunoSEQ multiplex PCR; TCRdb's copy has only in-frame clones and lacks some. The sample yields about 30,000 clones, over 75% seen once. The sequencing here drew on CD4+ T cells from blood, taken at baseline. Every receptor here comes from a human donor with classical Hodgkin lymphoma. CDR3s leave out the opening cysteine and the closing phenylalanine or tryptophan.

cdr3_length | j_call | v_call | cdr3_aa
14 | TRBJ1-5 | TRBV6-1 | ASSEAPGGRNQPQH
14 | TRBJ1-6 | TRBV7-2 | ASSLEGARNNSPLH
15 | TRBJ2-1 | TRBV18 | ASSPLLRREGYNEQF
11 | TRBJ2-5 | TRBV11-2 | ASSLRHRETQY
10 | TRBJ1-1 | TRBV2 | ASSDWATEAF
14 | TRBJ2-1 | TRBV7-6 | ASSPPSAGGGNEQF
12 | TRBJ1-3 | TRBV7-6 | ASSLEITGNTIY
13 | TRBJ1-1 | TRBV2 | ASREDRGLGTEAF
10 | TRBJ2-4 | TRBV25-1 | ASSGRTDIQY
12 | TRBJ2-5 | TRBV6-5 | ASNVAGDWETQY
13 | TRBJ1-6 | TRBV5-1 | ASSLVDGGYSPLH
13 | TRBJ1-1 | TRBV28 | ASSLGDRKNTEAF
14 | TRBJ2-7 | TRBV18 | ASSPMSSGGSYEQY
14 | TRBJ2-2 | TRBV18 | ASSLTDRGNTGELF
13 | TRBJ1-3 | TRBV6-1 | ASTVQGNELNTIY
11 | TRBJ1-1 | TRBV2 | ASSEQLNTEAF
15 | TRBJ1-2 | TRBV5-1 | ASSPQGRQEVSYGYT
11 | TRBJ1-4 | TRBV7-2 | ASSLVPNEKLF
10 | TRBJ2-7 | TRBV6-5 | ASWGISYEQY
14 | TRBJ2-5 | TRBV2 | ASRRRAGTSQETQY
13 | TRBJ2-1 | TRBV7-9 | ASVLPGLVYNEQF
9 | TRBJ2-7 | TRBV7-9 | ASSDSYEQY
11 | TRBJ2-7 | TRBV5-4 | ASSGGTAYEQY
14 | TRBJ2-3 | TRBV11-2 | ASSRGRTGVTDTQY
8 | TRBJ1-1 | TRBV7-9 | ASLSSGAF
14 | TRBJ2-5 | TRBV30 | AWSPGTLHLQETQY
15 | TRBJ1-5 | TRBV28 | ASSFGIPLWEYQPQH
13 | TRBJ2-1 | TRBV11-3 | ASSTAGGSYNEQF
14 | TRBJ2-3 | TRBV28 | ASSPGLKTSTDTQY
13 | TRBJ2-1 | TRBV27 | ASSPGQSRGNEQF
13 | TRBJ2-1 | TRBV6-1 | ALTRGPGSYNEQF
13 | TRBJ1-2 | TRBV5-5 | ASSPGQGVYYGYT
12 | TRBJ2-7 | TRBV11-2 | ASSTTSGAGREY
11 | TRBJ2-1 | TRBV7-9 | ASSAGTAREQF
13 | TRBJ2-2 | TRBV2 | ANGRRGPNTGELF
13 | TRBJ2-1 | TRBV10-3 | AISDSGGSYNEQF
13 | TRBJ2-7 | TRBV7-8 | ASRDREGTAYEQY
11 | TRBJ2-7 | TRBV18 | ASSHGQTYEQY
11 | TRBJ2-1 | TRBV19 | ASRETRYNEQF
12 | TRBJ1-5 | TRBV5-4 | ASSLDPSGQPQH
12 | TRBJ2-3 | TRBV14 | ASSQISNTDTQY
13 | TRBJ2-3 | TRBV6-4 | ASSQQGTDSDTQY
11 | TRBJ2-1 | TRBV2 | ASRKTENNEQF